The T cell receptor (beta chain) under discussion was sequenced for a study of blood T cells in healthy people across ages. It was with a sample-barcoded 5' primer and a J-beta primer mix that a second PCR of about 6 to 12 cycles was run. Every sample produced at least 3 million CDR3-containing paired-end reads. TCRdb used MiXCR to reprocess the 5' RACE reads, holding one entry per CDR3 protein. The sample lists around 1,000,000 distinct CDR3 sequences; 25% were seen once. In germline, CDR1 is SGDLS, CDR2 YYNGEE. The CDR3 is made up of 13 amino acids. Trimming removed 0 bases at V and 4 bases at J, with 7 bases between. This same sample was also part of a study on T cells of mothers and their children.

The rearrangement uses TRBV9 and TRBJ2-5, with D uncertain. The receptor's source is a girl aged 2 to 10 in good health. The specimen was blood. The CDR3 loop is CASSVVGSETQYF. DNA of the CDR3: TGTGCCAGCAGCGTAGTTGGTTCAGAGACCCAGTACTTC.